The 3 T cell receptor beta chains listed next were all sequenced from one sample in a study of CD8 T cells in ankylosing spondylitis. A single record per CDR3 protein comes from TCRdb applying MiXCR to the 5' RACE reads. Here the sample spans a few hundred thousand distinct CDR3 sequences, roughly 10% being singletons. The specimen sequenced was blood, either unsorted or a sorted T cell fraction (not recorded which). The receptors stem from a female donor with ankylosing spondylitis or in good health (not recorded which).

The J gene is TRBJ2-3, the V gene TRBV12-3 or TRBV12-4; 9 positions agree with TRBD2. The CDR3 contains 14 residues. J gave up 5 bases and V 7 bases, and 7 bases lay outside the gene matches. CDR3 amino acids: CASNAGGHGDTQYF. The CDR3 bases are TGTGCCAGCAACGCGGGGGGGCACGGAGATACGCAGTATTTT.

This chain connects TRBV30 to TRBJ2-1; D is unresolved. Trimming took 2 bases from V and 8 from J, leaving 7 bases between them. CDR3 length: 11 amino acids. Looked up from germline, CDR1 is GTSNPN and CDR2 is SVGIG (reference sequence). This CDR3 reads CAWSTMDEQFF. The CDR3 bases are TGTGCCTGGAGTACGATGGATGAGCAGTTCTTC.

This sequence joins TRBV3-1 and TRBJ1-1, with D unresolved. Germline V gene lookup returns CDR1 LGHDT and CDR2 YNNKEL (reference sequence). The V and J ends lost 1 base and 1 base respectively, with 13 bases between them. This CDR3 is 16 amino acids long. The CDR3 here is CASSQVGRTPNTEAFF. Written as DNA, the CDR3 is TGTGCCAGCAGCCAAGTGGGCCGGACCCCGAACACTGAAGCTTTCTTT.